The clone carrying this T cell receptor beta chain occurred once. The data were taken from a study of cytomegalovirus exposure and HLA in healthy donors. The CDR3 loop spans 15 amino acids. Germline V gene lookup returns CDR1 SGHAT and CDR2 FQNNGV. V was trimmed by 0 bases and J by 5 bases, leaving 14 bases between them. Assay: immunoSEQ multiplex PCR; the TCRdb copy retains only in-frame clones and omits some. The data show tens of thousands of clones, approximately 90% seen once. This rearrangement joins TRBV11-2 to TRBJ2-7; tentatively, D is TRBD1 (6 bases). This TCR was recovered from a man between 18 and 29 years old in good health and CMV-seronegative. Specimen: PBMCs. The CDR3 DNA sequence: TGTGCCAGCAGCTTAGATCGGCAGGGACACCACGAGCAGTACTTC. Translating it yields CASSLDRQGHHEQYF. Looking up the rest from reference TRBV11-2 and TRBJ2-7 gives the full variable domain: EAGVAQSPRYKIIEKRQSVAFWCNPISGHATLYWYQQILGQGPKLLIQFQNNGVVDDSQLPKDRFSAERLKGVDSTLKIQPAKLEDSAVYLCASSLDRQGHHEQYFGPGTRLTVT.